Below are 13 T cell receptor beta chains sequenced from a single sample in a study of control samples from healthy donors and cancer patients. Libraries were prepared by immunoSEQ multiplex PCR; TCRdb keeps only in-frame clonotypes and omits some of them. This sample has approximately 160,000 clones, with 94% found just once. The sequenced sample was blood. The receptors shown here come from a woman in her late teens or twenties in good health.

J is TRBJ2-5 and V is TRBV19; 8 nucleotides line up with TRBD2. From germline, CDR1 is LNHDA and CDR2 SQIVND (reference sequence). With V trimmed by 4 bases and J by 4 bases, 14 bases remained unmatched. The CDR3 totals 17 residues. CDR3 sequence (DNA): TGTGCCAGTAGTAGGTTTGACGCGGGGGGCGAAGGAGAGACCCAGTACTTC. Protein product: CASSRFDAGGEGETQYF.

This chain connects TRBV10-3 to TRBJ2-1; the D call may be TRBD1 or TRBD2 (5 bases each). The germline gives CDR1 ENHRY, CDR2 SYGVKD. CDR3 size: 17 residues. V lost 5 bases, J lost 5 bases, and 22 bases lay in between. This CDR3 is CAISLKLGPDADNEQFF. The CDR3 DNA sequence: TGTGCCATCAGTCTAAAACTGGGACCCGACGCCGACAATGAGCAGTTCTTC.

The chain joins TRBV15 to TRBJ1-6; D ambiguous. The CDR3 covers 12 residues. CDR1 is LNHNV and CDR2 is YYDKDF in the germline V gene (reference sequence). V dropped 5 bases and J dropped 6 bases, with 5 bases sitting between them. The DNA for the CDR3 is TGTGCCACCAGCCCCGGTAATTCACCCCTCCACTTT. Protein sequence: CATSPGNSPLHF.

The V gene is TRBV24-1, the J gene TRBJ2-3, with 8 bases fitting TRBD1. CDR1 and CDR2 (germline): KGHDR, SFDVKD. This CDR3 comprises 13 residues. V dropped 7 bases and J dropped 5; count of bases not matched to a gene: 4. The chain's CDR3 is CATRSDREDTQYF. In DNA form, the CDR3 reads TGTGCCACCAGGTCGGACAGGGAAGATACGCAGTATTTT.

On this clone itself: The same CDR3 arises from other DNA sequences in this sample as well. This rearrangement joins TRBV28 to TRBJ1-1; D ambiguous. Germline-derived CDR1 and CDR2 are MDHEN and SYDVKM. The length of the CDR3 is 12 residues. V was shortened by 3 bases and J by 3 bases, with 5 bases between the two germline ends. DNA for the CDR3: TGTGCCAGCAGTTTGAGGGACACTGAAGCTTTCTTT. Translated, it gives CASSLRDTEAFF.

The gene calls are TRBV19 and TRBJ2-1, with D perhaps matching TRBD2 (6 bases). Germline V lookup: CDR1 LNHDA, CDR2 SQIVND (reference sequence). CDR3 length equals 13 residues. V shed 7 bases and J shed 9 bases, with 16 bases lying between them. The CDR3 nucleotides are TGTGCCAGTACCGGGACTCTTCAGGGTGAGCAGTTCTTC. Its translation: CASTGTLQGEQFF.

The chain couples TRBV7-2 to TRBJ1-2, with 7 bases fitting TRBD1. Looked up from germline, CDR1 is SGHTA and CDR2 is FQGNSA. Trimming cost V 5 bases and J 0 bases; bases outside gene matches: 6. The CDR3 is 15 amino acids. CDR3 sequence: CASSESGTANYGYTF. The CDR3 nucleotides are TGTGCCAGCAGCGAAAGCGGGACAGCTAACTATGGCTACACCTTC.

The chain links TRBV7-9 to TRBJ1-2; D might be TRBD1 (5 bases). V lost 4 bases and J 7 bases, leaving 13 bases between the germline ends. Germline CDR1 is SEHNR and CDR2 is FQNEAQ (reference sequence). The CDR3 has 13 amino acids. The CDR3 DNA sequence: TGTGCCAGCAGCTCCCGTTCCCAGGGTGGCTACACCTTC. This encodes CASSSRSQGGYTF.

This rearrangement joins TRBV28 to TRBJ1-1; TRBD1 matches 8 bases. The CDR3 covers 17 residues. Trimming took 5 bases from V and 1 from J; bases not matched to a gene: 12. Germline lookup yields CDR1 MDHEN and CDR2 SYDVKM. CDR3 coding DNA: TGTGCCAGCAGTAGAGACACCGCCGGGACAGGGAACACTGAAGCTTTCTTT. It specifies CASSRDTAGTGNTEAFF.

The V call is TRBV7-9, the J call TRBJ1-1; D unclear. V shed 2 bases and J shed 7 bases, with 8 bases lying between them. This CDR3 is 12 amino acids long. Germline CDR1 and CDR2: SEHNR and FQNEAQ (reference sequence). CDR3 loop: CASSLISLEAFF. The CDR3 coding sequence is TGTGCCAGCAGCTTAATATCTCTTGAAGCTTTCTTT. The full variable domain, in which reference TRBV7-9 and TRBJ1-1 provide the parts outside the CDR3, is DTGVSQNPRHKITKRGQNVTFRCDPISEHNRLYWYRQTLGQGPEFLTYFQNEAQLEKSRLLSDRFSAERPKGSFSTLEIQRTEQGDSAMYLCASSLISLEAFFGQGTRLTVV.

The chain recombines TRBV19 with TRBJ1-2; unclear D gene. The CDR3 runs 14 residues. Germline-derived CDR1 and CDR2 are LNHDA and SQIVND (reference sequence). The V end was cut by 8 bases, the J end by 3 bases, with 16 bases between. The CDR3 DNA is TGTGCCAGTGGAACCCTTGACGGATACTATGGCTACACCTTC. This translates into CASGTLDGYYGYTF. The whole variable domain, filled in from reference TRBV19 and TRBJ1-2, reads DGGITQSPKYLFRKEGQNVTLSCEQNLNHDAMYWYRQDPGQGLRLIYYSQIVNDFQKGDIAEGYSVSREKKESFPLTVTSAQKNPTAFYLCASGTLDGYYGYTFGSGTRLTVV.

This clone appeared once. The chain links TRBV7-2 to TRBJ1-2; D is perhaps TRBD1 (6 bases). V gave up 4 bases and J gave up 4 bases, with 16 bases separating them. CDR3 length: 15 residues. Germline CDR1 and CDR2: SGHTA and FQGNSA. For the CDR3, the DNA is TGTGCCAGCAGCTCTACCGGGACACCGATCTATGGCTACACCTTC. Translating it yields CASSSTGTPIYGYTF.

The chain is built from TRBV6-5 and TRBJ2-1, with 10 bases that match TRBD1. Germline V gene sequence: CDR1 MNHEY, CDR2 SVGAGI. Germline trimming cut 10 bases from V and 7 bases from J; bases unmatched to any gene: 7. The CDR3 sequence is 13 residues long. The CDR3 DNA sequence: TGTGCCACCAGACAGGGGGCTGGGAATGAGCAGTTCTTC. Its translation is CATRQGAGNEQFF.